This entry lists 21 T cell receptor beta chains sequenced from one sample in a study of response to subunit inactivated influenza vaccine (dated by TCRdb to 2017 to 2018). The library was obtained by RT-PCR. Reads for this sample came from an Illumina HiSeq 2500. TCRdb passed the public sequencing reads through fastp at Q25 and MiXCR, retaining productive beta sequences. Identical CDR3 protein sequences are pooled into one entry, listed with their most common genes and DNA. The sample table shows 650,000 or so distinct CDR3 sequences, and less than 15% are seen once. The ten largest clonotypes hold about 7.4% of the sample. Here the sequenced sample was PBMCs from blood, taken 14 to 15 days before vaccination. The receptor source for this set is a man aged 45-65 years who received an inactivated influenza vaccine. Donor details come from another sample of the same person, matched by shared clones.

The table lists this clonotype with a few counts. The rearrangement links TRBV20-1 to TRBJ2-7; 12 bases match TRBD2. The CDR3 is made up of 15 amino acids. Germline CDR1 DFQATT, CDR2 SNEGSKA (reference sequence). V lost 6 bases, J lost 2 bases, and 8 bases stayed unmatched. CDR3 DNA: TGCAGTGCCCCCCCGACTAGCGGGGGTGCCTACGAGCAGTACTTC. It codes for CSAPPTSGGAYEQYF.

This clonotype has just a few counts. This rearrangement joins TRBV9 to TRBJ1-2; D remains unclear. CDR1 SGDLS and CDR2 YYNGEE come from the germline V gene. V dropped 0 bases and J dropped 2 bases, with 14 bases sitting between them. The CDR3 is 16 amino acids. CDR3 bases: TGTGCCAGCAGCGTAGCTGTTGGGGTGGGGAACTATGGCTACACCTTC. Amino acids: CASSVAVGVGNYGYTF.

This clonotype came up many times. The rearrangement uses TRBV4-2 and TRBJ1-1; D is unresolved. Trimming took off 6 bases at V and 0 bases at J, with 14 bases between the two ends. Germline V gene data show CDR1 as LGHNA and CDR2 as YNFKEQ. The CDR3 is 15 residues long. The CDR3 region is CASSPDTDLNTEAFF. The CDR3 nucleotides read TGTGCCAGCAGTCCTGACACTGACCTGAACACTGAAGCTTTCTTT.

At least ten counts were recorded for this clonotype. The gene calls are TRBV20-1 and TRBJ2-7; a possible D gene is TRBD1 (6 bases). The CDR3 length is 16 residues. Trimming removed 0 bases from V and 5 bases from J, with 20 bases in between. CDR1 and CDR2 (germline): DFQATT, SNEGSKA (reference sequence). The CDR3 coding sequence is TGCAGTGCTAGAGACTTCGCCTCATCAGGGGTCAACGAGCAGTACTTC. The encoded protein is CSARDFASSGVNEQYF.

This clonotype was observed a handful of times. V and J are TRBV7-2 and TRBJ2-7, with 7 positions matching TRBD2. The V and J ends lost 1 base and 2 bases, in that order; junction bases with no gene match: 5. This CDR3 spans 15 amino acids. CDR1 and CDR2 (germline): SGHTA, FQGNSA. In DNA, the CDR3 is TGTGCCAGCAGCTTAGGAATAGCGGGTACCTACGAGCAGTACTTC. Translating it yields CASSLGIAGTYEQYF.

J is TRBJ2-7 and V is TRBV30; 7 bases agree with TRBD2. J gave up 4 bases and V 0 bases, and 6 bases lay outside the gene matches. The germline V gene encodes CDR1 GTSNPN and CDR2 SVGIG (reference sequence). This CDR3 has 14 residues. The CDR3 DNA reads TGTGCCTGGAGTGTAGACCTAGCGGCGTACGAGCAGTACTTC. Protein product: CAWSVDLAAYEQYF.

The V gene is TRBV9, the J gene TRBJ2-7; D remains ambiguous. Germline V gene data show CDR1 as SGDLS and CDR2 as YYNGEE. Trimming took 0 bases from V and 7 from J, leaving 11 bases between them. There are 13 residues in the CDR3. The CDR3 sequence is CASSVAPLKEQYF. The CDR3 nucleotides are TGTGCCAGCAGCGTAGCTCCCCTAAAAGAGCAGTACTTC.

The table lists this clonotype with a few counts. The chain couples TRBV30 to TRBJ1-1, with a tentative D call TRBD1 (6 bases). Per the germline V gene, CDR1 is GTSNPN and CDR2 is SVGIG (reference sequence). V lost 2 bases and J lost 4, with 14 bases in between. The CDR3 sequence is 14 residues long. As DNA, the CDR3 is TGTGCCTGGAGTCGGGCAGGGGTTGGCACTGAAGCTTTCTTT. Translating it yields CAWSRAGVGTEAFF.

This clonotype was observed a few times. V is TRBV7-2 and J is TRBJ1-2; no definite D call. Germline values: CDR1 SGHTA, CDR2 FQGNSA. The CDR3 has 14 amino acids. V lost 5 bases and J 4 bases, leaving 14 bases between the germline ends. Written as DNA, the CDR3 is TGTGCCAGCAGCCCGAGGCAAGCGGGCTATGGCTACACCTTC. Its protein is CASSPRQAGYGYTF.

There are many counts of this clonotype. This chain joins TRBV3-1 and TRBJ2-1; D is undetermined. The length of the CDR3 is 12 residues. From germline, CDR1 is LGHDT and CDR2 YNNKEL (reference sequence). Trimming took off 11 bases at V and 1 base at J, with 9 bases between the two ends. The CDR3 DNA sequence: TGTGCCTCAGGCGGTTCCTACAATGAGCAGTTCTTC. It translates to CASGGSYNEQFF.

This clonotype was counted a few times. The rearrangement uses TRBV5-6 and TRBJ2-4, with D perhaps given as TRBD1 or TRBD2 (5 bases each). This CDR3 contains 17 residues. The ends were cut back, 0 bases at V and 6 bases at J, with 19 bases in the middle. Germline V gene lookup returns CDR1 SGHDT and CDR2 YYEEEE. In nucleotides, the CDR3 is TGTGCCAGCAGCTTGGCCATTAGGGGACCCCTGGGAAACATTCAGTACTTC. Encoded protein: CASSLAIRGPLGNIQYF.

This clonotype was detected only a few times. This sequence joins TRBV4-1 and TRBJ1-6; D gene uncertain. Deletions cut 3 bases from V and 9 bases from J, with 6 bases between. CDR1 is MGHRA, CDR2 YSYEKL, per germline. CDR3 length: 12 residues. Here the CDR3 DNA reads TGCGCCAGCAGCCAGAATGGTTCACCCCTCCACTTT. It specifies CASSQNGSPLHF.

CDR3 nucleotides: TGCGCCAGCAGCCAAGATTACTCGGGAGTTGTCGGGGAGCTGTTTTTT. This encodes CASSQDYSGVVGELFF. The gene calls are TRBV4-3 and TRBJ2-2; D is perhaps TRBD2 (6 bases). CDR1 and CDR2 from the germline V gene are LGHNA and YSLEER. This CDR3 is 16 amino acids long. Trimming stripped 0 bases from V and 7 bases from J, with 15 bases between.

The CDR3 nucleotides are TGCGCCAGCAGCGTCACAGGGGATCGGGCTGTGCAGTTCTTC. This translates into CASSVTGDRAVQFF. The chain links TRBV5-1 to TRBJ2-1; 7 bases fit TRBD1. V gave up 4 bases and J gave up 12 bases; unmatched junction bases: 13. Germline CDR1 SGHRS, CDR2 YFSETQ. The CDR3 has 14 residues.

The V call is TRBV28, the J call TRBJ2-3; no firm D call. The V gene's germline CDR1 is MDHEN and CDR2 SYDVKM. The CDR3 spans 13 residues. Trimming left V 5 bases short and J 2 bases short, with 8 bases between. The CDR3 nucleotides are TGTGCCAGCAGTCCCGTCCTCACAGATACGCAGTATTTT. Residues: CASSPVLTDTQYF.

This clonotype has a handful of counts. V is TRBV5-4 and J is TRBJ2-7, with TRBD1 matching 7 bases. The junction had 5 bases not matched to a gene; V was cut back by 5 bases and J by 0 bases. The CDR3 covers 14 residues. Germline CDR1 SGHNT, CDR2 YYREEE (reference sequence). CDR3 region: CASSTQGVSYEQYF. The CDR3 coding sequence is TGTGCCAGCAGTACCCAGGGGGTCTCCTACGAGCAGTACTTC. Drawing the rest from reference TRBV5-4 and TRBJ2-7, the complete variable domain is ETGVTQSPTHLIKTRGQQVTLRCSSQSGHNTVSWYQQALGQGPQFIFQYYREEENGRGNFPPRFSGLQFPNYSSELNVNALELDDSALYLCASSTQGVSYEQYFGPGTRLTVT.

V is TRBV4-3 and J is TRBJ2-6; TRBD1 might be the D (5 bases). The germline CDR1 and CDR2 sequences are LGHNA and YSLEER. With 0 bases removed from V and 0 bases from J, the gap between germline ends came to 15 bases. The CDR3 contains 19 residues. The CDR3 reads CASSQDFVGVLSGANVLTF. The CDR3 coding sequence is TGCGCCAGCAGCCAAGATTTTGTAGGGGTCCTCTCTGGGGCCAACGTCCTGACTTTC.

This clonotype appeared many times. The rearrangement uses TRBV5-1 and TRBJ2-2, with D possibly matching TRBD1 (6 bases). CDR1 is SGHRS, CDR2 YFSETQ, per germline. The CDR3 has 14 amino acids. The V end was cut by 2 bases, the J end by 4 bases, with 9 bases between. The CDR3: CASSLGQRTGELFF. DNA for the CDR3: TGCGCCAGCAGCTTAGGACAGCGCACCGGGGAGCTGTTTTTT.

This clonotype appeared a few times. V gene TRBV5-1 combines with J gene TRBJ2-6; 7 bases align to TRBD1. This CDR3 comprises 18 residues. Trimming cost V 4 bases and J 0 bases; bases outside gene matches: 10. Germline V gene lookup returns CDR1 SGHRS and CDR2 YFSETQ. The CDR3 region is CASSPRGQQISGANVLTF. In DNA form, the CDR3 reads TGCGCCAGCAGCCCGAGGGGACAGCAAATCTCTGGGGCCAACGTCCTGACTTTC.

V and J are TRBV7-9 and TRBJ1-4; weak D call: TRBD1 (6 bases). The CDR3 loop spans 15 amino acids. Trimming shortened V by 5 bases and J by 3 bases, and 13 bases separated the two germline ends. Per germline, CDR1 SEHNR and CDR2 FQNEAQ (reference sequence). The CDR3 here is CASSPRGTANEKLFF. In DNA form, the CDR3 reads TGTGCCAGCAGCCCCAGGGGCACAGCTAATGAAAAACTGTTTTTT.

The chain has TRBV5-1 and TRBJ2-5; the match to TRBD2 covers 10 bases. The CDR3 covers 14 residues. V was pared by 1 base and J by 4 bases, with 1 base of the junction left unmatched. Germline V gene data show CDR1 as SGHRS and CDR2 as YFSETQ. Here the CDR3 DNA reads TGCGCCAGCAGCTTGACTAGCGGGGCAGAGACCCAGTACTTC. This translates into CASSLTSGAETQYF.